A selection of T cell receptor beta chains follows, all from one sample in a study of blood T cell repertoires in COVID-19. Assay used: immunoSEQ multiplex PCR; TCRdb lists only in-frame clones, some missing. This sample carries about 200,000 clones, about 85% of them seen once, and the ten largest clones take around 5%. The material sequenced was peripheral blood. These receptors all come from a woman of 80 years or more with acute or convalescent COVID-19. The CDR3 runs from the conserved cysteine through the conserved F or W.

j_call v_call cdr3_aa
TRBJ2-2 TRBV2 CASSGGRVNTGELFF
TRBJ2-7 TRBV28 CASSSTPYEQYF
TRBJ2-2 TRBV29-1 CSVQTSPYPFGELFF
TRBJ2-3 TRBV9 CASSVMGAADTQYF
TRBJ2-1 TRBV12-3/TRBV12-4 CASSLLDNEQFF
TRBJ1-2 TRBV6-5 CASIPPVEKDYGYTF
TRBJ2-1 TRBV10-1 CASSSTGSTSDEQFF
TRBJ1-1 TRBV9 CASSVVAGTEAFF
TRBJ1-6 TRBV5-4 CASSLGSGVGNSPLHF
TRBJ2-7 TRBV7-2 CASSLVGTGSYEQYF